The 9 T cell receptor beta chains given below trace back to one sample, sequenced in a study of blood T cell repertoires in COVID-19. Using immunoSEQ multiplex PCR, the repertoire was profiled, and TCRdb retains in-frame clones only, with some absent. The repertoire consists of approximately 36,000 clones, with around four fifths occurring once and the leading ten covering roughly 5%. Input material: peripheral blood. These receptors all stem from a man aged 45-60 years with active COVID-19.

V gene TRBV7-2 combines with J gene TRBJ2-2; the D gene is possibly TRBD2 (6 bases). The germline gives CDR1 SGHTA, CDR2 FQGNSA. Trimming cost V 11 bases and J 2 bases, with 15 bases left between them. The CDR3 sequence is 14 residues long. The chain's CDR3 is CASGRGVNTGELFF. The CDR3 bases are TGTGCCTCGGGACGCGGGGTCAACACCGGGGAGCTGTTTTTT. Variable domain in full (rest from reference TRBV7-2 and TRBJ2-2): GAGVSQSPSNKVTEKGKDVELRCDPISGHTALYWYRQSLGQGLEFLIYFQGNSAPDKSGLPSDRFSAERTGGSVSTLTIQRTQQEDSAVYLCASGRGVNTGELFFGEGSRLTVL.

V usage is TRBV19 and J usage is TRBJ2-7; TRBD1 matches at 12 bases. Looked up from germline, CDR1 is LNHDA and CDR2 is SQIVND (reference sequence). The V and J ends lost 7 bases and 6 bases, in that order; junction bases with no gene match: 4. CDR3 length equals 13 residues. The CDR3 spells CASKGDRGREQYF. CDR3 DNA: TGTGCCAGTAAAGGGGACAGGGGGCGCGAGCAGTACTTC.

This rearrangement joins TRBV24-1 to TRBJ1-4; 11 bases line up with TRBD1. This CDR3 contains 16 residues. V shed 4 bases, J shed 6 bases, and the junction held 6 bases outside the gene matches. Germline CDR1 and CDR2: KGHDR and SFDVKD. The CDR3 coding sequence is TGTGCCACCAGTGAGGGGACAGGGGGTGAGGATGAAAAACTGTTTTTT. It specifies CATSEGTGGEDEKLFF.

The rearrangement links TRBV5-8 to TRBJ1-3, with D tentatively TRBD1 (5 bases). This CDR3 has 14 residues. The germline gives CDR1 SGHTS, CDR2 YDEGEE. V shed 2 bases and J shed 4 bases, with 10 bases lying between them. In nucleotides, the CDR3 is TGTGCCAGCAGCTTACCGGGGGACGGAAACACCATATATTTT. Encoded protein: CASSLPGDGNTIYF.

The CDR3 loop reads CASSLAGGEHQPQHF. The CDR3 coding sequence is TGTGCCAGCAGCTTAGCGGGGGGGGAACATCAGCCCCAGCATTTT. The rearrangement joins TRBV7-9 to TRBJ1-5; TRBD1 is a possible D gene (5 bases). This CDR3 is built from 15 residues. Germline assignment: CDR1 SEHNR and CDR2 FQNEAQ (reference sequence). V was pared by 0 bases and J by 5 bases, with 11 bases between.

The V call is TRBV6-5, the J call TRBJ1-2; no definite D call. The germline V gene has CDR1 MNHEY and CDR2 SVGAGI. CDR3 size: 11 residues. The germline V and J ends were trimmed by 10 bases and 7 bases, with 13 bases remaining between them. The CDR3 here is CATHTGGGYTF. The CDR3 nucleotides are TGTGCCACTCATACCGGAGGTGGCTACACCTTC.

Here the CDR3 reads CASSEGGTGWIEQQYF. CDR3 nucleotides: TGTGCCAGCAGTGAAGGAGGAACAGGGTGGATAGAACAGCAGTACTTC. The chain links TRBV6-1 to TRBJ2-7; the D gene is possibly TRBD1 (6 bases). This CDR3 has 16 amino acids. Trimming stripped 1 base from V and 8 bases from J, with 21 bases between. CDR1 and CDR2 from the germline V gene are MNHNS and SASEGT.

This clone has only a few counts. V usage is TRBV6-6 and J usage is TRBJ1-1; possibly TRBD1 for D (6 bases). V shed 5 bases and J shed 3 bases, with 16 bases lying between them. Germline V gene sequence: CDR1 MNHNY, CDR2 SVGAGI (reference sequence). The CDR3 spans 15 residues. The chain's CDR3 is CASSDFGGPDTEAFF. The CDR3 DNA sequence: TGTGCCAGCAGTGACTTCGGGGGGCCGGACACTGAAGCTTTCTTT.

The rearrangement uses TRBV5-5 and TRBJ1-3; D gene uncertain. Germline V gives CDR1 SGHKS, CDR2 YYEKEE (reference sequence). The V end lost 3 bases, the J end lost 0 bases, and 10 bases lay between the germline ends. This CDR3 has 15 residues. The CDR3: CASSSWYSSGNTIYF. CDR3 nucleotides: TGTGCCAGCAGCTCGTGGTACAGCTCTGGAAACACCATATATTTT.